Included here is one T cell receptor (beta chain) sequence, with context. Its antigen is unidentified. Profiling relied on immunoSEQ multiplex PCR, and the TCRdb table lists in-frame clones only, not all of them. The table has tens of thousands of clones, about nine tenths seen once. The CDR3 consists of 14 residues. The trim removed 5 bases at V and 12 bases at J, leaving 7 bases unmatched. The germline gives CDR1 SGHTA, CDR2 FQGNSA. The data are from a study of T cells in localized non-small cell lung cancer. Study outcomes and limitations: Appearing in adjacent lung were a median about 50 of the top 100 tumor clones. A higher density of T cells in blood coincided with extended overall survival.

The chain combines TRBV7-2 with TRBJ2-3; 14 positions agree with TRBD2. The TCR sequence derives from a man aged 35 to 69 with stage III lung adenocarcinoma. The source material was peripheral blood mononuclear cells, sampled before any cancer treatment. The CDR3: CASSPQGTSGGQYF. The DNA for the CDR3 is TGTGCCAGCAGCCCCCAGGGGACTAGCGGGGGACAGTATTTT.